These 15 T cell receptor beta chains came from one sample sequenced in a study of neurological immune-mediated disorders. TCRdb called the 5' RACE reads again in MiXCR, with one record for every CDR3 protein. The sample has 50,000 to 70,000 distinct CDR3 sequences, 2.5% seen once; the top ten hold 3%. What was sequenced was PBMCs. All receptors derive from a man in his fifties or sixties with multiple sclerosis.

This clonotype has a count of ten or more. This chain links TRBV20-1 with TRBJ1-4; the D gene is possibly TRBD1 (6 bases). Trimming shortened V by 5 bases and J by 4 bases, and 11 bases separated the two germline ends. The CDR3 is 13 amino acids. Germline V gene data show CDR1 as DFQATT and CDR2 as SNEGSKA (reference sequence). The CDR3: CSAPGALNEKLFF. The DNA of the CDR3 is TGCAGTGCTCCGGGGGCCCTTAATGAAAAACTGTTTTTT.

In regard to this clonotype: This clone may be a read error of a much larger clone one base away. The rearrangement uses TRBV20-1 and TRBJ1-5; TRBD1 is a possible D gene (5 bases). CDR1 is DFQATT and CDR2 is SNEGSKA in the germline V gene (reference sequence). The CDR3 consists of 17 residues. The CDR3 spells CSANDPDRGVPNQHQHF. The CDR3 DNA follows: TGCAGTGCTAACGATCCCGACCGGGGGGTCCCCAATCAGCACCAGCATTTT.

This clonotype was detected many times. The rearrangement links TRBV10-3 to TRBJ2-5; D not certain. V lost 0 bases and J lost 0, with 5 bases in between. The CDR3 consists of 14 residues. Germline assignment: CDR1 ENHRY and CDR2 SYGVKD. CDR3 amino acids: CAISESRNQETQYF. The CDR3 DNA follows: TGTGCCATCAGTGAGTCCAGGAACCAAGAGACCCAGTACTTC.

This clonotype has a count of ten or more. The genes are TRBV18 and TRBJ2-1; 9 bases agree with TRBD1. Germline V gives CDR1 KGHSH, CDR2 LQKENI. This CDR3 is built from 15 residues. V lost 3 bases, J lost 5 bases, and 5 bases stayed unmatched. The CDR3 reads CASSPVGQGHNEQFF. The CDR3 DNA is TGTGCCAGCTCACCGGTGGGACAGGGTCACAATGAGCAGTTCTTC.

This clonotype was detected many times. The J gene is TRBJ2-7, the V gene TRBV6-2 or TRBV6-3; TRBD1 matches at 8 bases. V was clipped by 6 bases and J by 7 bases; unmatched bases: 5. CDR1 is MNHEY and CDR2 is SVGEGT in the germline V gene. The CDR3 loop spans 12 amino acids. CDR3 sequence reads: CASRDGQGEQYF. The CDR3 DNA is TGTGCCAGCAGAGACGGACAGGGTGAGCAGTACTTC.

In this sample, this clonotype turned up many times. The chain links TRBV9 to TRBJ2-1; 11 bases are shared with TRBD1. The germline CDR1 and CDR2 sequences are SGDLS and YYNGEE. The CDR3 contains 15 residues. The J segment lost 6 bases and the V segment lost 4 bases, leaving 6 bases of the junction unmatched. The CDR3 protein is CASSRGQGVPNEQFF. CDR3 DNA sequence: TGTGCCAGCAGCCGGGGACAGGGGGTCCCCAATGAGCAGTTCTTC.

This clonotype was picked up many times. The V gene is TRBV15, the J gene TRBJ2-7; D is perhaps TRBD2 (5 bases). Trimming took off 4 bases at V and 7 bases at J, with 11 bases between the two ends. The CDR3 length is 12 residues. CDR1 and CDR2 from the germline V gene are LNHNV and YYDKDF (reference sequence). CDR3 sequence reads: CATSNRGREQYF. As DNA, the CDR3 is TGTGCCACCAGCAACCGCGGGCGAGAGCAGTACTTC.

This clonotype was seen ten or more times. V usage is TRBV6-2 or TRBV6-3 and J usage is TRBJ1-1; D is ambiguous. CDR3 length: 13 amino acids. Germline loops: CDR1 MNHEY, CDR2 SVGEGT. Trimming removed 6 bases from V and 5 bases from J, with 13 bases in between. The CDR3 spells CASSRDMRTEAFF. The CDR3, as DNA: TGTGCCAGCAGCCGCGACATGCGGACTGAAGCTTTCTTT.

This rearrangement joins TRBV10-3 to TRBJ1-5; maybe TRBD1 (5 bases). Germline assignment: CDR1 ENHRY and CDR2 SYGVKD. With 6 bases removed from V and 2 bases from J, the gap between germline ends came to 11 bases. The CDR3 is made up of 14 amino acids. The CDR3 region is CAISQQGGNQPQHF. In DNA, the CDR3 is TGTGCCATCAGCCAACAAGGGGGCAATCAGCCCCAGCATTTT.

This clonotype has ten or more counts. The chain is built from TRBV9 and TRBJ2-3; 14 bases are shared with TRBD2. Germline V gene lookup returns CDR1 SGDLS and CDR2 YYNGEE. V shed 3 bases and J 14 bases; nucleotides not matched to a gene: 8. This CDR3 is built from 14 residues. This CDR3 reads CASSAGTSGGPRYF. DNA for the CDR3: TGTGCCAGCAGCGCGGGGACTAGCGGGGGTCCCAGGTATTTT.

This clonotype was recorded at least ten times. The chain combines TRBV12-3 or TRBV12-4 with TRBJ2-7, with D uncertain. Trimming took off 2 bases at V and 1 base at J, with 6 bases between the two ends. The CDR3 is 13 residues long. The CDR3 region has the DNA TGTGCCAGCAGTTTATACCAGTCCTACGAGCAGTACTTC. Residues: CASSLYQSYEQYF.

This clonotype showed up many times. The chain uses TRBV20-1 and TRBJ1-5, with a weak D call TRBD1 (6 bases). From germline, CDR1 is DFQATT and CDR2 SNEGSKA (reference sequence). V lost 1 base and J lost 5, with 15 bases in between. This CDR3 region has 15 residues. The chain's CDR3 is CSARVAGQKYQPQHF. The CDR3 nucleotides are TGCAGTGCTAGAGTTGCAGGACAGAAATATCAGCCCCAGCATTTT.

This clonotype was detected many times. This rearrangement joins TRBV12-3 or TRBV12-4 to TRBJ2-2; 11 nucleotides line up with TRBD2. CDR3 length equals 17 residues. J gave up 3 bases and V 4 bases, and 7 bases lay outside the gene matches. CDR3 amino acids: CASSSSTSGVDTGELFF. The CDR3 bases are TGTGCCAGCAGTTCCTCGACTAGCGGGGTTGACACCGGGGAGCTGTTTTTT.

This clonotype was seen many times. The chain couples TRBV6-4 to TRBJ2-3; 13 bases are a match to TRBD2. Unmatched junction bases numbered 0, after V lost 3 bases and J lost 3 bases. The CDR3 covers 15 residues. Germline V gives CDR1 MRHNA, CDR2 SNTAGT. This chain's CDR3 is CASSETSGGTDTQYF. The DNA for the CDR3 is TGTGCCAGCAGTGAGACTAGCGGGGGGACAGATACGCAGTATTTT.

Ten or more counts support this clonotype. CDR3 amino acids: CASSSGSSTDTQYF. CDR3 nucleotides: TGTGCCAGCAGCTCAGGCTCTAGCACAGATACGCAGTATTTT. The chain is built from TRBV7-7 and TRBJ2-3; D uncertain. Trimming shortened V by 4 bases and J by 0 bases, and 8 bases separated the two germline ends. The CDR3 length is 14 residues. The germline V gene encodes CDR1 SSHAT and CDR2 FNYEAQ (reference sequence).